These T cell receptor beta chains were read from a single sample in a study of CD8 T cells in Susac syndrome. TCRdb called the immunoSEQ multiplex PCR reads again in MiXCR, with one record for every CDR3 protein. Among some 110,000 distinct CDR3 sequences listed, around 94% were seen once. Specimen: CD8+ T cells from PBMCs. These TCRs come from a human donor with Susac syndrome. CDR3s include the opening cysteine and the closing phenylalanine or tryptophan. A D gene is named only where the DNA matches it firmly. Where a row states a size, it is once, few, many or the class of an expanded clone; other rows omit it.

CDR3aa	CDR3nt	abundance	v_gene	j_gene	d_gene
CASSLALSASGGPTDTQYF	TGTGCCAGCAGCTTAGCGCTTTCCGCTAGCGGGGGACCCACAGATACGCAGTATTTT	once	TRBV7-2	TRBJ2-3	TRBD2
CASSQVQVLYNEQFF	TGCGCCAGCAGCCAAGTTCAGGTTCTTTACAATGAGCAGTTCTTC	.	TRBV4-1	TRBJ2-1	.
CASRLERSNQPQHF	TGTGCCAGCAGATTAGAAAGGAGCAATCAGCCCCAGCATTTT	.	TRBV6-2/TRBV6-3	TRBJ1-5	.
CASSQDPGTANTGELFF	TGCGCCAGCAGCCAAGACCCAGGGACAGCGAACACCGGGGAGCTGTTTTTT	.	TRBV4-3	TRBJ2-2	TRBD1
CASSVVGGGEQYF	TGTGCCAGCAGCGTAGTTGGCGGGGGGGAGCAGTACTTC	.	TRBV9	TRBJ2-7	TRBD2
CATSRGPGSQETQYF	TGTGCCACCAGCAGAGGGCCGGGATCCCAAGAGACCCAGTACTTC	.	TRBV15	TRBJ2-5	.
CASSLADREEQYF	TGTGCCAGCAGCTTGGCGGACAGAGAAGAACAGTACTTC	.	TRBV7-9	TRBJ2-7	.
CASSFGGNTEAFF	TGTGCCAGCAGTTTCGGCGGGAACACTGAAGCTTTCTTT	few	TRBV12-3/TRBV12-4	TRBJ1-1	.
CASSLFTGGDNEQFF	TGTGCCAGCAGCTTGTTCACAGGGGGGGACAATGAGCAGTTCTTC	once	TRBV5-4	TRBJ2-1	.
CASSGQGNEQFF	TGTGCCAGCAGCGGCCAGGGGAATGAGCAGTTCTTC	.	TRBV9	TRBJ2-1	.
CASSISTSNGEAFF	TGTGCCAGTAGTATTAGCACTTCAAACGGTGAAGCTTTCTTT	.	TRBV19	TRBJ1-1	.
CASSPSDNEQFF	TGTGCCAGCAGCCCCTCTGACAATGAGCAGTTCTTC	.	TRBV6-2/TRBV6-3	TRBJ2-1	.
CASSLGTNREQYF	TGTGCCAGCAGCTTGGGGACTAACCGCGAGCAGTACTTC	.	TRBV5-6	TRBJ2-7	.
CSLSADTQYF	TGCAGTCTTTCAGCAGATACGCAGTATTTT	.	TRBV29-1	TRBJ2-3	.
CASSSRSGFVYEQYF	TGTGCCAGCAGTTCCCGGTCAGGGTTCGTCTACGAGCAGTACTTC	.	TRBV12-3/TRBV12-4	TRBJ2-7	.
CASSVTPSDEQFF	TGTGCCAGCAGCGTGACCCCTTCGGATGAGCAGTTCTTC	.	TRBV9	TRBJ2-1	.
CASGAGSAFF	TGTGCCAGCGGGGCTGGGTCAGCTTTCTTT	.	TRBV6-5	TRBJ1-1	.
CSVEVGGNTEAFF	TGCAGCGTTGAAGTGGGGGGGAACACTGAAGCTTTCTTT	few	TRBV29-1	TRBJ1-1	.
CASSFTRGGTQYF	TGTGCCAGCAGTTTTACTAGAGGAGGGACCCAGTACTTC	.	TRBV6-5	TRBJ2-5	.
CASNGGAGNEQFF	TGTGCCAGCAACGGGGGGGCGGGCAATGAGCAGTTCTTC	.	TRBV9	TRBJ2-1	TRBD2
CASSQDVGTGGAGGYTF	TGCGCCAGCAGCCAAGATGTTGGGACAGGGGGCGCAGGCGGCTACACCTTC	.	TRBV4-3	TRBJ1-2	TRBD1
CASSSGRNQETQYF	TGTGCCAGCAGCTCGGGCAGAAACCAAGAGACCCAGTACTTC	.	TRBV7-9	TRBJ2-5	.
CSVENQTSDGYTF	TGCAGCGTTGAAAACCAGACCTCCGATGGCTACACCTTC	.	TRBV29-1	TRBJ1-2	.
CASSVSGLALEQYF	TGCGCCAGCAGCGTCAGTGGACTAGCGCTCGAGCAGTACTTC	.	TRBV4-3	TRBJ2-7	TRBD2
CASSQDGAGYGYTF	TGTGCCAGCAGCCAAGATGGGGCAGGGTATGGCTACACCTTC	.	TRBV3-1	TRBJ1-2	.
CASSPPGQGAHGYTF	TGTGCCAGCAGCCCACCGGGACAGGGGGCTCATGGCTACACCTTC	.	TRBV6-5	TRBJ1-2	TRBD1
CASSSQGQTSNQPQHF	TGCGCCAGCAGCTCCCAAGGACAGACTAGCAATCAGCCCCAGCATTTT	.	TRBV4-1	TRBJ1-5	.
CSVESRLGNTIYF	TGCAGCGTTGAATCCAGACTTGGAAACACCATATATTTT	.	TRBV29-1	TRBJ1-3	.
CSASTGTSGFYEQYF	TGCAGTGCTAGTACCGGGACTAGCGGATTCTACGAGCAGTACTTC	.	TRBV20-1	TRBJ2-7	TRBD2
CASSHDSNEQFF	TGTGCCAGCAGCCATGACAGCAATGAGCAGTTCTTC	few	TRBV5-6	TRBJ2-1	.
CASRSPGQPVQAQFF	TGTGCCAGCAGGAGCCCGGGACAGCCCGTACAGGCGCAGTTCTTC	.	TRBV12-3/TRBV12-4	TRBJ2-1	TRBD1
CASSEGSRGEQFF	TGTGCCAGCAGTGAAGGGAGCCGCGGGGAGCAGTTCTTC	.	TRBV2	TRBJ2-1	.
CASSGTLAGRYQETQYF	TGTGCCAGCAGCGGTACTTTAGCGGGCCGGTACCAAGAGACCCAGTACTTC	.	TRBV7-9	TRBJ2-5	TRBD2
CSAKGGDALSSYNEQFF	TGCAGTGCTAAGGGGGGGGACGCTTTAAGCTCCTACAATGAGCAGTTCTTC	.	TRBV20-1	TRBJ2-1	.
CASAKLESTDTQYF	TGTGCCAGCGCTAAACTAGAATCTACAGATACGCAGTATTTT	.	TRBV27	TRBJ2-3	.
CASSTPGQSTEAFF	TGTGCCAGCAGTACCCCCGGACAGAGCACTGAAGCTTTCTTT	.	TRBV27	TRBJ1-1	.